This TCR beta chain was sequenced for a study of T cell changes during pregnancy in multiple sclerosis. Data came from immunoSEQ multiplex PCR; TCRdb stores just in-frame clones and leaves some out. Among approximately 63,000 clones listed, over 90% were seen once. With 3 bases removed from V and 1 base from J, the gap between germline ends came to 6 bases. Germline CDR1 is MDHEN and CDR2 is SYDVKM. The CDR3 sequence is 13 residues long. The chain recombines TRBV28 with TRBJ2-5; D gene uncertain. Specimen: CD8+ T cells from peripheral blood mononuclear cells, collected in the third trimester of pregnancy. The receptor was derived from a female donor with multiple sclerosis, enrolled in a pregnancy study. CDR3 amino acids: CASSFESQETQYF. The CDR3 nucleotides are TGTGCCAGCAGTTTTGAGAGCCAAGAGACCCAGTACTTC.